This T cell receptor beta chain was sequenced in a study of shared clonotypes between healthy human individuals. Method: immunoSEQ multiplex PCR; TCRdb's copy keeps in-frame clones and lacks some. Among around 2,000,000 clones, roughly 95% were seen once, and the ten largest hold about 0.13%. HIV-negative, healthy adults without recent acute infections or vaccinations were the donors. Nashville, Tennessee was home to all donors, each a Caucasian adult. Study-wide points: Memory subsets generally showed smaller estimated richness than naive subsets did.

Per germline, CDR1 ENHRY and CDR2 SYGVKD. V was pared by 0 bases and J by 6 bases, with 9 bases between. The CDR3 totals 13 residues. Regarding this clone: Its antigen is not known.

The receptor was derived from a man between 18 and 35 years old in good health. Sequencing was performed on naive CD4+ T cells sorted from blood. Subset given: CD45RA+ positively selected. V and J are TRBV10-3 and TRBJ2-7; unclear D gene. This CDR3 reads CAISESEASEQYF. CDR3 bases: TGTGCCATCAGTGAGTCGGAAGCCTCCGAGCAGTACTTC.